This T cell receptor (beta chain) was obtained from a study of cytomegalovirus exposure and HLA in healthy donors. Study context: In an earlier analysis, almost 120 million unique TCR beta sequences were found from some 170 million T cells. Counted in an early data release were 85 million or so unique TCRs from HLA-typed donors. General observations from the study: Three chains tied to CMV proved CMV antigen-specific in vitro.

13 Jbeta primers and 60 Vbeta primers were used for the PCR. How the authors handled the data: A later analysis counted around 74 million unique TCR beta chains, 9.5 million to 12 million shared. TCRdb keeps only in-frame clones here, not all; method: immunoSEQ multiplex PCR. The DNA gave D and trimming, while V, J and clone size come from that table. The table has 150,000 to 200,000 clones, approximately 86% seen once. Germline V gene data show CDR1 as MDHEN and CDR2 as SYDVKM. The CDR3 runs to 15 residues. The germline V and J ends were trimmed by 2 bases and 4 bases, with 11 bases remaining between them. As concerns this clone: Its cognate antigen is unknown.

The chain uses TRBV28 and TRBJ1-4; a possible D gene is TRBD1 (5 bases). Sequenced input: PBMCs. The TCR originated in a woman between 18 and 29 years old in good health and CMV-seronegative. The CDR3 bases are TGTGCCAGCAGTTTAAGAGGACATAGTAATGAAAAACTGTTTTTT. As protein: CASSLRGHSNEKLFF.